The sequence of this T cell receptor (beta chain) was determined in a study of Ad26.COV2.S vaccination and SARS-CoV-2 variants. Sequencing used immunoSEQ multiplex PCR; TCRdb keeps in-frame clones, though not all of them. Of hundreds of thousands of clones listed, more than 70% are singletons. The CDR3 spans 17 residues. The V and J ends lost 3 bases and 7 bases, in that order; junction bases with no gene match: 17. Germline CDR1 SGHRS, CDR2 YFSETQ. Treatment noted: around 19 received Ad26.COV2.S at low or high dose, single or two shots; 5 received placebo; per-sample allocation not given. Collection of samples fell on day 63 after the first vaccine or placebo injection.

The chain links TRBV5-1 to TRBJ2-7, with 9 nucleotides matching TRBD2. The source is a person aged 18-65 years who received the Ad26.COV2.S COVID-19 vaccine or a placebo. Sequenced here: peripheral blood, sampled in a trial of Ad26.COV2.S vaccine versus placebo. The chain's CDR3 is CASSSRGFSGGPGEQYF. CDR3 DNA sequence: TGCGCCAGCAGCTCCCGTGGCTTTAGCGGGGGTCCGGGGGAGCAGTACTTC.